These 8 T cell receptor beta chains originate from one sample sequenced in a study of CD8 T cells in ankylosing spondylitis. TCRdb processed the 5' RACE reads anew with MiXCR; each CDR3 protein has one entry. The sample has approximately 520,000 distinct CDR3 sequences; 5.3% are singletons. Their specific antigens are unknown. Findings and limits, study-wide: Seemingly distinctive of ankylosing spondylitis blood was a TCR beta motif formed by eight highly homologous variants.

Sequencing was performed on blood, either unsorted or a sorted T cell fraction (not recorded which). The source of these receptors is a male donor with ankylosing spondylitis.

The V and J genes are TRBV2 and TRBJ2-5, with a weak D call TRBD1 (5 bases). Germline-derived CDR1 and CDR2 are SNHLY and FYNNEI. The CDR3 loop spans 13 amino acids. V shed 7 bases and J shed 7 bases, with 16 bases lying between them. CDR3 in DNA: TGTGCCAGCACCCAAGGGGTCCCGGGGACCCAGTACTTC. This sequence encodes CASTQGVPGTQYF.

This clonotype was seen only a few times. The gene calls are TRBV9 and TRBJ1-4; D might be TRBD1 (6 bases). CDR1 SGDLS and CDR2 YYNGEE come from the germline V gene. The CDR3 length is 14 residues. V was cut by 7 bases and J by 4 bases, with 14 bases left in between. CDR3 in amino acids: CASSWGAGNEKLFF. CDR3 DNA sequence: TGTGCCAGCTCGTGGGGGGCCGGTAATGAAAAACTGTTTTTT.

This clonotype was observed a few times. The rearrangement joins TRBV10-3 to TRBJ2-7; perhaps D is TRBD1 or TRBD2 (5 bases each). From germline, CDR1 is ENHRY and CDR2 SYGVKD. V lost 4 bases to trimming and J lost 0 bases, with 16 bases between them. The CDR3 extends over 16 amino acids. For the CDR3, the DNA is TGTGCCATCAGTGTTACCGGGACCCGCGCCTCCTACGAGCAGTACTTC. It codes for CAISVTGTRASYEQYF.

The table lists this clonotype with many counts. CDR3: CASSLKANTEAFF. The DNA for the CDR3 is TGTGCCAGCAGTTTAAAAGCGAACACTGAAGCTTTCTTT. The V gene is TRBV12-3 or TRBV12-4, the J gene TRBJ1-1, with D uncertain. The V end lost 2 bases, the J end lost 1 base, and 5 bases lay between the germline ends. CDR3 length: 13 amino acids.

This clonotype was seen many times. The chain has TRBV28 and TRBJ1-2; D is undetermined. Germline V lookup: CDR1 MDHEN, CDR2 SYDVKM. The germline V and J ends were trimmed by 3 bases and 3 bases, with 5 bases remaining between them. The CDR3 is made up of 12 amino acids. The CDR3 coding sequence is TGTGCCAGCAGTTTGGCAGACTATGGCTACACCTTC. Its protein product is CASSLADYGYTF.

This clonotype was recorded many times. The V and J genes are TRBV15 and TRBJ2-1; D is undetermined. The CDR3 has 11 amino acids. CDR1 is LNHNV, CDR2 YYDKDF, per germline (reference sequence). Between the trimmed V and J ends, which lost 6 bases and 8 bases, there was a span of 8 bases. The CDR3 spells CATRAVDEQFF. Written as DNA, the CDR3 is TGTGCCACCAGGGCCGTCGATGAGCAGTTCTTC.

This clonotype was seen repeatedly, ten times or more. This chain connects TRBV7-6 to TRBJ1-1, with a weak D call TRBD1 (6 bases). The CDR3 has 14 amino acids. Germline V lookup: CDR1 SGHVS, CDR2 FNYEAQ. V lost 1 base to trimming and J lost 3 bases, with 9 bases between them. The chain's CDR3 is CASSLGTVYTEAFF. The CDR3, as DNA: TGTGCCAGCAGCTTAGGGACAGTTTACACTGAAGCTTTCTTT.

There are a few counts of this clonotype. Just one base apart from a much larger clone, this may be a read error. The chain links TRBV15 to TRBJ1-1; tentative D call: TRBD1 (5 bases). The CDR3 is made up of 17 amino acids. Germline lookup yields CDR1 LNHNV and CDR2 YYDKDF (reference sequence). V lost 0 bases to trimming and J lost 4 bases, with 18 bases between them. CDR3 loop: CATSREKYGRGGTEAFF. The CDR3 DNA sequence: TGTGCCACCAGCAGAGAGAAGTATGGACGGGGGGGCACTGAAGCTTTCTTT.